These 29 T cell receptor beta chains came from one sample sequenced in a study of blood T cell repertoires in COVID-19. Assay: immunoSEQ multiplex PCR; the TCRdb copy retains only in-frame clones and omits some. The sample comprises around 300,000 clones, around 91% of which are singletons, and roughly 2.5% rests with the top ten. Sequencing input: PBMCs or T cells enriched from blood (not recorded which). Receptor source: a young woman who had recovered from COVID-19.

The chain recombines TRBV24-1 with TRBJ2-7, with 9 nucleotides matching TRBD1. Germline trimming cut 4 bases from V and 3 bases from J; bases unmatched to any gene: 6. The germline V gene encodes CDR1 KGHDR and CDR2 SFDVKD. The CDR3 covers 15 residues. CDR3 DNA: TGTGCCACCAGTGAACGGGGACAGGGACTCTACGAGCAGTACTTC. Translated: CATSERGQGLYEQYF.

The chain combines TRBV5-5 with TRBJ1-2; weak D call: TRBD1 (6 bases). CDR3 length: 15 residues. Deletions cut 5 bases from V and 8 bases from J, with 22 bases between. Germline CDR1 is SGHKS and CDR2 is YYEKEE (reference sequence). Written as DNA, the CDR3 is TGTGCCAGCAGGACGACCGGGACAAATTCCGAGGGCTACACCTTC. This codes for CASRTTGTNSEGYTF.

This chain links TRBV15 with TRBJ1-3; TRBD1 is a possible D gene (6 bases). Germline CDR1 reads LNHNV; CDR2 reads YYDKDF (reference sequence). This CDR3 region has 15 residues. Trimming stripped 0 bases from V and 4 bases from J, with 10 bases between. The CDR3 sequence is CATSRDSGAGNTIYF. CDR3 sequence (DNA): TGTGCCACCAGCAGAGATTCAGGGGCGGGAAACACCATATATTTT.

This clone was seen more than once but under ten times. The rearrangement links TRBV29-1 to TRBJ1-1; possible D gene TRBD1, 5 bases. The CDR3 has 11 residues. Trimming took 4 bases from V and 6 from J, leaving 9 bases between them. From germline, CDR1 is SQVTM and CDR2 ANQGSEA. This CDR3 is CSVGGTSEAFF. The CDR3, as DNA: TGCAGCGTTGGTGGGACTTCTGAAGCTTTCTTT.

This rearrangement joins TRBV5-5 to TRBJ2-7, with 8 bases identical to TRBD1. V lost 1 base and J lost 0; bases outside the gene matches: 9. Germline assignment: CDR1 SGHKS and CDR2 YYEKEE (reference sequence). CDR3 length: 17 residues. The CDR3 DNA follows: TGTGCCAGCAGCTTGCTATCCGGGGACAGGCTCTCCTACGAGCAGTACTTC. This sequence encodes CASSLLSGDRLSYEQYF. Together with reference TRBV5-5 and TRBJ2-7, the CDR3 gives the full variable domain: DAGVTQSPTHLIKTRGQQVTLRCSPISGHKSVSWYQQVLGQGPQFIFQYYEKEERGRGNFPDRFSARQFPNYSSELNVNALLLGDSALYLCASSLLSGDRLSYEQYFGPGTRLTVT.

The rearrangement links TRBV30 to TRBJ1-5, with D possibly matching TRBD1 (5 bases). CDR3 length equals 15 residues. CDR1 and CDR2 (germline): GTSNPN, SVGIG (reference sequence). V dropped 0 bases and J dropped 11 bases, with 20 bases sitting between them. The CDR3 coding sequence is TGTGCCTGGAGTGTTTCCACAGCGGGGCGGGCGGCCCAGCATTTT. This sequence encodes CAWSVSTAGRAAQHF.

J is TRBJ2-7 and V is TRBV5-6; D gene unclear. Trimming cost V 0 bases and J 3 bases, with 7 bases left between them. This CDR3 comprises 13 residues. The germline V gene has CDR1 SGHDT and CDR2 YYEEEE. CDR3 nucleotide sequence: TGTGCCAGCAGCTTGGGGAGTTACTACGAGCAGTACTTC. Translation: CASSLGSYYEQYF.

The chain uses TRBV5-4 and TRBJ1-2; 9 bases fit TRBD1. After removal of 1 base from V and 4 bases from J, the junction contained 8 bases not matched to a gene. Germline CDR1 reads SGHNT; CDR2 reads YYREEE (reference sequence). The CDR3 loop spans 16 amino acids. CDR3 sequence reads: CASSLSGDRVAYGYTF. The CDR3 bases are TGTGCCAGCAGCTTGTCGGGGGACAGGGTGGCCTATGGCTACACCTTC.

The genes are TRBV5-5 and TRBJ2-7; TRBD1 might be the D (5 bases). Trimming removed 0 bases from V and 0 bases from J, with 19 bases in between. Germline V gene lookup returns CDR1 SGHKS and CDR2 YYEKEE (reference sequence). This CDR3 contains 18 residues. CDR3 residues: CASSLVSYRTLSSYEQYF. The DNA for the CDR3 is TGTGCCAGCAGCTTGGTTTCTTATCGGACATTGTCCTCCTACGAGCAGTACTTC.

J is TRBJ2-1 and V is TRBV2, with a possible D match to TRBD2 (6 bases). V was trimmed by 6 bases and J by 5 bases, leaving 20 bases between them. The CDR3 sequence is 16 residues long. Germline-derived CDR1 and CDR2 are SNHLY and FYNNEI. Here the CDR3 reads CASSPLWGRENNEQFF. CDR3 nucleotides: TGTGCCAGCAGCCCTCTCTGGGGACGGGAGAACAATGAGCAGTTCTTC.

The CDR3 region has the DNA TGTGCCAGCAGTTTTTCCAGAGGAAAAAATCAGCCCCAGCATTTT. Amino acid sequence: CASSFSRGKNQPQHF. The gene calls are TRBV28 and TRBJ1-5; D not certain. The CDR3 has 15 residues. Between the trimmed V and J ends, which lost 3 bases and 4 bases, there was a span of 13 bases. Germline CDR1 and CDR2: MDHEN and SYDVKM.

The chain employs TRBV19 and TRBJ1-1, with D perhaps matching TRBD1 (6 bases). The length of the CDR3 is 14 residues. Trimming removed 3 bases from V and 11 bases from J, with 19 bases in between. Germline CDR1 reads LNHDA; CDR2 reads SQIVND (reference sequence). Written as DNA, the CDR3 is TGTGCCAGTAGTATGGCACCCCCGACAGGAACTGCTTTCTTT. This encodes CASSMAPPTGTAFF. Supplemented by reference TRBV19 and TRBJ1-1, the full variable domain reads DGGITQSPKYLFRKEGQNVTLSCEQNLNHDAMYWYRQDPGQGLRLIYYSQIVNDFQKGDIAEGYSVSREKKESFPLTVTSAQKNPTAFYLCASSMAPPTGTAFFGQGTRLTVV.

CDR3 nucleotide sequence: TGCGCCAGCACCGAACAGGGTACCGGTAACACTGAAGCTTTCTTT. This codes for CASTEQGTGNTEAFF. The chain carries TRBV5-1 and TRBJ1-1, with D possibly being TRBD1 (6 bases). Germline V gene lookup returns CDR1 SGHRS and CDR2 YFSETQ. The ends were cut back, 6 bases at V and 2 bases at J, with 17 bases in the middle. This CDR3 comprises 15 residues.

This rearrangement joins TRBV5-1 to TRBJ2-1; D is uncertain. Germline CDR1 is SGHRS and CDR2 is YFSETQ. V was cut by 5 bases and J by 0 bases, with 12 bases left in between. The CDR3 is 15 amino acids. The chain's CDR3 is CASRSGQDSYNEQFF. CDR3 bases: TGCGCCAGCAGATCCGGCCAGGACTCCTACAATGAGCAGTTCTTC. Looking up the rest from reference TRBV5-1 and TRBJ2-1 gives the full variable domain: KAGVTQTPRYLIKTRGQQVTLSCSPISGHRSVSWYQQTPGQGLQFLFEYFSETQRNKGNFPGRFSGRQFSNSRSEMNVSTLELGDSALYLCASRSGQDSYNEQFFGPGTRLTVL.

The genes are TRBV6-4 and TRBJ2-1; 11 nucleotides agree with TRBD2. J was trimmed by 4 bases and V by 5 bases; bases with no gene match: 13. Germline V lookup: CDR1 MRHNA, CDR2 SNTAGT. This CDR3 comprises 18 residues. The CDR3 spells CASSPDQLRLAGYNEQFF. The CDR3 nucleotides read TGTGCCAGCAGTCCAGATCAGTTGAGACTAGCGGGGTACAATGAGCAGTTCTTC.

The chain joins TRBV6-4 to TRBJ2-7; D call uncertain. Per germline, CDR1 MRHNA and CDR2 SNTAGT. The germline V and J ends were trimmed by 11 bases and 5 bases, with 13 bases remaining between them. This CDR3 is built from 11 residues. CDR3: CAVSQVHEQYF. DNA of the CDR3: TGTGCCGTCTCCCAGGTCCACGAGCAGTACTTC.

Only one count was recorded for this clone. In DNA, the CDR3 is TGTGCCAGCAGTGAGGGACAGGGGGCTTGGTATGGCTACACCTTC. This encodes CASSEGQGAWYGYTF. This chain connects TRBV25-1 to TRBJ1-2; 12 bases map to TRBD1. Germline V lookup: CDR1 MGHDK, CDR2 SYGVNS. V lost 3 bases, J lost 5 bases, and 4 bases stayed unmatched. The CDR3 runs 15 residues.

The chain has TRBV5-1 and TRBJ1-1, with 8 bases that match TRBD1. Germline V gene lookup returns CDR1 SGHRS and CDR2 YFSETQ. This CDR3 has 16 residues. Trimming removed 0 bases from V and 4 bases from J; junction bases left unmatched: 8. DNA of the CDR3: TGCGCCAGCAGCTTGGCTGCAGGGGGCGTGAGCACTGAAGCTTTCTTT. It is translated as CASSLAAGGVSTEAFF.

The rearrangement uses TRBV30 and TRBJ2-1; D ambiguous. The CDR3 totals 12 residues. Germline loops: CDR1 GTSNPN, CDR2 SVGIG (reference sequence). Between the trimmed V and J ends, which lost 4 bases and 10 bases, there was a span of 14 bases. The CDR3 loop reads CAWIRMGAEQFF. The CDR3 DNA follows: TGTGCCTGGATCAGGATGGGTGCGGAGCAGTTCTTC.

The chain links TRBV28 to TRBJ1-2, with a weak D call TRBD1 (5 bases). Deletions cut 2 bases from V and 2 bases from J, with 15 bases between. There are 16 residues in the CDR3. Germline CDR1 and CDR2: MDHEN and SYDVKM. CDR3 in DNA: TGTGCCAGCAGTTTACCCCCGCAGGGCTCCAACTATGGCTACACCTTC. Its translation: CASSLPPQGSNYGYTF.

This chain uses TRBV7-9 with TRBJ1-6; 8 bases agree with TRBD1. The CDR3 is made up of 15 amino acids. V shed 7 bases and J 7 bases; nucleotides not matched to a gene: 9. Germline V gene sequence: CDR1 SEHNR, CDR2 FQNEAQ (reference sequence). The CDR3 here is CASTLPGQDNSPLHF. Here the CDR3 DNA reads TGTGCCAGCACCCTTCCGGGACAGGACAATTCACCCCTCCACTTT.

J is TRBJ2-1 and V is TRBV5-8; D might be TRBD2 (6 bases). CDR3 size: 16 residues. Deletions cut 4 bases from V and 0 bases from J, with 14 bases between. Germline V lookup: CDR1 SGHTS, CDR2 YDEGEE. CDR3 sequence reads: CASSHALGSSYNEQFF. The CDR3 DNA follows: TGTGCCAGCAGCCACGCACTCGGGAGCTCCTACAATGAGCAGTTCTTC.

CDR3 sequence reads: CASSLGSSNQPQHF. DNA for the CDR3: TGTGCCAGCAGTTTGGGCAGTAGCAATCAGCCCCAGCATTTT. V usage is TRBV27 and J usage is TRBJ1-5, with D uncertain. Germline loops: CDR1 MNHEY, CDR2 SMNVEV (reference sequence). The ends were cut back, 3 bases at V and 0 bases at J, with 6 bases in the middle. The CDR3 is 14 residues long.

The rearrangement uses TRBV30 and TRBJ1-5, with D perhaps matching TRBD1 (5 bases). Germline CDR1 reads GTSNPN; CDR2 reads SVGIG (reference sequence). The V end was cut by 3 bases, the J end by 3 bases, with 15 bases between. This CDR3 comprises 15 residues. CDR3 amino acids: CAWSPTGDHNQPQHF. In DNA, the CDR3 is TGTGCCTGGAGCCCCACGGGGGACCACAATCAGCCCCAGCATTTT.

The chain uses TRBV24-1 and TRBJ1-2; 7 bases agree with TRBD1. The CDR3 sequence is 16 residues long. CDR1 is KGHDR and CDR2 is SFDVKD in the germline V gene. Trimming cost V 1 base and J 2 bases; bases outside gene matches: 6. The CDR3 reads CATSDFGGGVNYGYTF. In nucleotides, the CDR3 is TGTGCCACCAGTGATTTTGGAGGGGGCGTGAACTATGGCTACACCTTC.

The chain joins TRBV10-3 to TRBJ2-1; TRBD2 matches at 9 bases. The V gene's germline CDR1 is ENHRY and CDR2 SYGVKD. The CDR3 extends over 16 amino acids. V was pared by 3 bases and J by 6 bases, with 9 bases of the junction left unmatched. The CDR3 loop reads CAISDYQRGDFNEQFF. The CDR3 DNA follows: TGTGCCATCAGTGACTATCAGCGGGGGGACTTCAATGAGCAGTTCTTC.

This chain connects TRBV2 to TRBJ2-5; 12 bases align to TRBD2. The CDR3 contains 15 residues. Unmatched junction bases numbered 5, after V lost 4 bases and J lost 5 bases. Per the germline V gene, CDR1 is SNHLY and CDR2 is FYNNEI. The CDR3 reads CASSGLAGAVETQYF. CDR3 DNA sequence: TGTGCCAGCAGTGGACTAGCGGGGGCTGTGGAGACCCAGTACTTC.

This chain connects TRBV5-1 to TRBJ1-6; D is unresolved. With 1 base removed from V and 6 bases from J, the gap between germline ends came to 11 bases. CDR3 length: 15 residues. Germline V lookup: CDR1 SGHRS, CDR2 YFSETQ. This chain's CDR3 is CASSLLQDSNSPLHF. The CDR3 DNA sequence: TGCGCCAGCAGCTTGTTGCAGGATTCTAATTCACCCCTCCACTTT.

This clone has a handful of counts. The chain uses TRBV2 and TRBJ2-1; TRBD1 matches 8 bases. V gave up 6 bases and J gave up 10 bases; unmatched junction bases: 11. The CDR3 contains 14 residues. Looked up from germline, CDR1 is SNHLY and CDR2 is FYNNEI. CDR3 region: CASSRGHLDREQFF. As DNA, the CDR3 is TGTGCCAGCAGCAGGGGGCATTTGGATCGGGAGCAGTTCTTC.